This entry concerns a single T cell receptor beta chain. Its antigen is undetermined. Researchers ran the PCR with 60 Vbeta and 13 Jbeta primers. Clones were sequenced by immunoSEQ multiplex PCR, and TCRdb holds only the in-frame ones, with some missing. The table lists some 270,000 clones, roughly 91% of them singletons. This entry comes from a study of cytomegalovirus exposure and HLA in healthy donors. Study-level findings and limits: Listed as cytomegalovirus-associated were 150 or so TCR beta chains. The classifier, whose performance was assessed in both the original and validation cohorts, reportedly diagnosed cytomegalovirus status with high specificity and sensitivity. Links to common viral pathogens appeared, in a later analysis, for several of the most significant clusters. As a later analysis showed, a missense DCLRE1C variant was linked to trimming of TCR beta V- and J-genes.

Germline CDR1 is SEHNR and CDR2 is FQNEAQ (reference sequence). Deletions cut 7 bases from V and 5 bases from J, with 16 bases between. This CDR3 is 14 amino acids long. Input material: PBMCs. This sequence joins TRBV7-9 and TRBJ2-3; possible D gene TRBD2, 7 bases. The origin of this receptor is a girl aged 2-10 years in good health and CMV-seronegative. The CDR3 nucleotides are TGTGCCAGCACCCTTAAGGGGGGGCAAGATACGCAGTATTTT. Protein product: CASTLKGGQDTQYF.